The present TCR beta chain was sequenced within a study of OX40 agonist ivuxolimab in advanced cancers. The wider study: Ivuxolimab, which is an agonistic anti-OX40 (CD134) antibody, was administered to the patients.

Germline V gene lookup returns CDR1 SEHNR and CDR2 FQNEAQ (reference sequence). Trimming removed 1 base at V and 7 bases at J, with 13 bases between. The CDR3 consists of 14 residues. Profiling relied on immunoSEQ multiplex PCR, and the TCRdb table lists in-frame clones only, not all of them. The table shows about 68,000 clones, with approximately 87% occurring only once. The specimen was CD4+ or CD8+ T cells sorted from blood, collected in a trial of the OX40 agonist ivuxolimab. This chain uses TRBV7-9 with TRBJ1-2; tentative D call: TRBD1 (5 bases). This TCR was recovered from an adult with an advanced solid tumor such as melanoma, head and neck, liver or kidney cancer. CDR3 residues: CASSLGRRGVGYTF. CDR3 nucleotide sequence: TGTGCCAGCAGCTTAGGACGGCGGGGGGTTGGCTACACCTTC.